This passage covers 19 T cell receptor beta chains from one sample sequenced in a study of OX40 agonist ivuxolimab in advanced cancers. Only in-frame clones appear in the TCRdb table, and some are missing; sequencing was by immunoSEQ multiplex PCR. The profile shows more than 50,000 clones, just over 90% of them singletons. Sequencing was performed on CD4+ or CD8+ T cells sorted from blood, taken in a trial of the OX40 agonist ivuxolimab. Source of these receptors: an adult with an advanced solid tumor such as melanoma, head and neck, liver or kidney cancer.

The chain carries TRBV5-5 and TRBJ1-1; D is unresolved. CDR1 is SGHKS and CDR2 is YYEKEE in the germline V gene (reference sequence). V was clipped by 4 bases and J by 6 bases, with 13 bases between them. This CDR3 has 13 amino acids. This CDR3 reads CASSIILGAEAFF. The CDR3 DNA reads as TGTGCCAGCAGCATTATCCTAGGCGCTGAAGCTTTCTTT.

This clone appeared a single time. The chain employs TRBV5-6 and TRBJ1-2; 8 positions agree with TRBD1. The length of the CDR3 is 14 residues. The germline CDR1 and CDR2 sequences are SGHDT and YYEEEE. V shed 2 bases, J shed 4 bases, and the junction held 4 bases outside the gene matches. Here the CDR3 DNA reads TGTGCCAGCAGCTTTGGGACAGGCGTCTATGGCTACACCTTC. Translated: CASSFGTGVYGYTF.

The genes are TRBV6-5 and TRBJ1-2; tentative D call: TRBD1 (5 bases). The CDR3 loop spans 12 amino acids. Germline CDR1 is MNHEY and CDR2 is SVGAGI. V was pared by 10 bases and J by 8 bases, with 17 bases between. The CDR3 DNA reads TGTGCCACCTTCTGGGGGGGTACGGGCTACACCTTC. Protein product: CATFWGGTGYTF.

The V call is TRBV5-1, the J call TRBJ2-7; D may match TRBD1 or TRBD2 (5 bases each). Germline assignment: CDR1 SGHRS and CDR2 YFSETQ. V was trimmed by 0 bases and J by 5 bases, leaving 12 bases between them. The CDR3 spans 14 residues. CDR3 coding DNA: TGCGCCAGCAGCTTGGTTGGGGGAACCCACGAGCAGTACTTC. Translation: CASSLVGGTHEQYF.

The chain uses TRBV4-2 and TRBJ1-1, with TRBD1 matching 9 bases. The V gene end was trimmed by 3 bases and the J gene end by 7 bases; junction bases not matched to a gene: 9. This CDR3 is 15 amino acids long. Germline CDR1 is LGHNA and CDR2 is YNFKEQ. CDR3 nucleotides: TGTGCCAGCAGCCAGGAGACAGGGGGTATTGGTGAAGCTTTCTTT. Amino acid sequence: CASSQETGGIGEAFF.

This chain uses TRBV18 with TRBJ1-2, with TRBD1 as a possible D gene (5 bases). Trimming removed 3 bases from V and 4 bases from J, with 12 bases in between. CDR1 is KGHSH, CDR2 LQKENI, per germline. The CDR3 covers 14 residues. Written as DNA, the CDR3 is TGTGCCAGCTCACCCTCGGGGGGGAGCTATGGCTACACCTTC. It is translated as CASSPSGGSYGYTF.

The V gene is TRBV18, the J gene TRBJ1-1; no clear D gene. Trimming pared 0 bases from V and 0 bases from J, leaving 14 bases between. This CDR3 region has 17 residues. The germline CDR1 and CDR2 sequences are KGHSH and LQKENI. The CDR3 DNA is TGTGCCAGCTCACCACCTTCCTCGGGAGGGATGAACACTGAAGCTTTCTTT. Translated, it gives CASSPPSSGGMNTEAFF.

This chain links TRBV10-3 with TRBJ2-6, with 12 nucleotides matching TRBD2. Germline trimming cut 8 bases from V and 0 bases from J; bases unmatched to any gene: 5. Germline values: CDR1 ENHRY, CDR2 SYGVKD. CDR3 length: 17 residues. The CDR3 nucleotides are TGTGCCATCGGCAGGACTAGCGGGGACTCTGGGGCCAACGTCCTGACTTTC. Translated: CAIGRTSGDSGANVLTF.

The chain joins TRBV7-6 to TRBJ1-6; maybe TRBD1 (5 bases). The CDR3 length is 12 residues. Germline CDR1 is SGHVS and CDR2 is FNYEAQ. Trimming took off 8 bases at V and 6 bases at J, with 8 bases between the two ends. The CDR3 nucleotides are TGTGCCAGCGGGGCAGCTAATTCACCCCTCCACTTT. Translation gives CASGAANSPLHF. Combining the CDR3 with reference TRBV7-6 and TRBJ1-6 gives the whole variable domain GAGVSQSPRYKVTKRGQDVALRCDPISGHVSLYWYRQALGQGPEFLTYFNYEAQQDKSGLPNDRFSAERPEGSISTLTIQRTEQRDSAMYRCASGAANSPLHFGNGTRLTVT.

This chain connects TRBV6-1 to TRBJ1-1, with TRBD1 as a possible D gene (5 bases). V was clipped by 2 bases and J by 5 bases, with 21 bases between them. This CDR3 comprises 17 residues. Germline V gene lookup returns CDR1 MNHNS and CDR2 SASEGT. The CDR3 sequence: CASSEWPPRGVGTEAFF. The CDR3 nucleotides are TGTGCCAGCAGTGAATGGCCTCCCCGGGGGGTGGGGACTGAAGCTTTCTTT.

J is TRBJ1-5 and V is TRBV9, with a possible D match to TRBD1 (6 bases). This CDR3 spans 18 amino acids. V gave up 0 bases and J gave up 2 bases, with 18 bases separating them. The germline gives CDR1 SGDLS, CDR2 YYNGEE. Here the CDR3 reads CASSVVGAGFSGNQPQHF. CDR3 DNA: TGTGCCAGCAGCGTAGTGGGGGCAGGCTTTTCGGGCAATCAGCCCCAGCATTTT.

The chain is built from TRBV27 and TRBJ2-7; the D gene is possibly TRBD2 (5 bases). V was pared by 3 bases and J by 3 bases, with 12 bases between. The germline gives CDR1 MNHEY, CDR2 SMNVEV (reference sequence). This CDR3 has 14 residues. CDR3 sequence: CASSFAGWSYEQYF. CDR3 sequence (DNA): TGTGCCAGCAGTTTCGCGGGTTGGAGCTACGAGCAGTACTTC.

V usage is TRBV7-9 and J usage is TRBJ2-1, with D perhaps TRBD2 (5 bases). V was clipped by 3 bases and J by 3 bases, with 6 bases between them. Germline values: CDR1 SEHNR, CDR2 FQNEAQ (reference sequence). This CDR3 contains 13 residues. This chain's CDR3 is CASSFGDYNEQFF. The CDR3 coding sequence is TGTGCCAGCAGCTTCGGGGACTACAATGAGCAGTTCTTC.

The chain employs TRBV6-5 and TRBJ1-1; 8 bases line up with TRBD1. J lost 1 base, V lost 2 bases, and 3 bases had no gene match. The germline V gene has CDR1 MNHEY and CDR2 SVGAGI. This CDR3 has 15 residues. As DNA, the CDR3 is TGTGCCAGCAGTTACCTTGACAGGGGGAACACTGAAGCTTTCTTT. Translated: CASSYLDRGNTEAFF.

The chain employs TRBV2 and TRBJ2-2, with 8 bases identical to TRBD1. Germline V CDR1 and CDR2: SNHLY, FYNNEI. Trimming at V came to 7 bases and at J to 5 bases, leaving 18 bases not matched to a gene. This CDR3 spans 18 amino acids. The CDR3 loop is CASTQGQGAYLRTGELFF. In DNA form, the CDR3 reads TGTGCCAGCACCCAAGGACAGGGTGCCTACCTCCGGACCGGGGAGCTGTTTTTT.

This chain uses TRBV5-4 with TRBJ2-3; D not certain. This CDR3 has 12 amino acids. V gave up 3 bases and J gave up 6 bases, with 8 bases separating them. The V gene's germline CDR1 is SGHNT and CDR2 YYREEE (reference sequence). The CDR3 DNA follows: TGTGCCAGCAGCTACCCCGCCGATACGCAGTATTTT. This encodes CASSYPADTQYF.

V usage is TRBV10-3 and J usage is TRBJ2-7, with D perhaps TRBD1 or TRBD2 (6 bases each). Germline CDR1 reads ENHRY; CDR2 reads SYGVKD. There are 12 residues in the CDR3. V was cut by 7 bases and J by 6 bases, with 13 bases left in between. CDR3 loop: CAIKGGGLEQYF. As DNA, the CDR3 is TGTGCCATCAAGGGGGGAGGTCTCGAGCAGTACTTC.

The chain couples TRBV6-5 to TRBJ1-1; D not certain. This CDR3 has 13 residues. V dropped 5 bases and J dropped 1 base, with 8 bases sitting between them. Germline V gene sequence: CDR1 MNHEY, CDR2 SVGAGI. The CDR3 spells CASSGQENTEAFF. DNA of the CDR3: TGTGCCAGCAGTGGGCAGGAGAACACTGAAGCTTTCTTT.

V and J are TRBV27 and TRBJ2-3; D perhaps matches TRBD1 (5 bases). Germline loops: CDR1 MNHEY, CDR2 SMNVEV (reference sequence). There are 14 residues in the CDR3. V was pared by 7 bases and J by 6 bases, with 17 bases between. For the CDR3, the DNA is TGTGCCAGCAAATTGTTAGGGGAAGAGGATACGCAGTATTTT. Translated: CASKLLGEEDTQYF.